A selection of T cell receptor beta chains follows, all from one sample in a study of prognosis after radiotherapy for stage I lung cancer. TCRdb reprocessed the multiplex PCR reads with MiXCR, giving one entry per CDR3 protein. The sample holds 50,000 or so distinct CDR3 sequences, approximately 35% seen once. Sample: PBMCs, taken before or after stereotactic body radiation therapy (not recorded which). The receptor source for this set is a donor at least 50 years old with non-small cell lung cancer. CDR3s include the opening cysteine and the closing phenylalanine or tryptophan. Fields, in order: J gene, D gene, CDR3 length, V gene, clone size, CDR3 protein, CDR3 DNA. D genes are given only for firm matches. Clone size is stated in some rows and not others, as once, few, many or a class when expanded.

J: TRBJ2-5
D: TRBD2
length: 16
V: TRBV7-3
size: NA
CDR3: CASSLGTSGTQETKYF
DNA: TGTGCCAGCAGCTTGGGGACTAGTGGGACCCAAGAGACCAAGTACTTC

J: TRBJ2-7
D: TRBD2
length: 15
V: TRBV4-3
size: NA
CDR3: CASSADASGSYEQYF
DNA: TGCGCCAGCAGCGCCGACGCTAGCGGGAGCTACGAGCAGTACTTC

J: TRBJ2-7
D: NA
length: 13
V: TRBV4-1
size: many
CDR3: CASSRSSFYEQYF
DNA: TGCGCCAGCAGCCGATCTAGTTTCTACGAGCAGTACTTC

J: TRBJ1-2
D: NA
length: 18
V: TRBV4-1
size: once
CDR3: CASSQVIRNRIYNYGYTF
DNA: TGCGCCAGCAGCCAAGTTATAAGGAACAGGATATACAACTATGGCTACACCTTC

J: TRBJ2-1
D: NA
length: 12
V: TRBV15
size: many
CDR3: CATSKIGNEQFF
DNA: TGTGCCACCAGCAAAATTGGCAATGAGCAGTTCTTC

J: TRBJ2-5
D: TRBD1
length: 14
V: TRBV20-1
size: NA
CDR3: CSARGWTGQETQYF
DNA: TGCAGTGCTAGAGGCTGGACAGGGCAGGAGACCCAGTACTTC

J: TRBJ2-7
D: NA
length: 12
V: TRBV19
size: NA
CDR3: CASIMGSVERYF
DNA: TGTGCCAGTATTATGGGTTCGGTCGAGCGGTACTTC

J: TRBJ2-3
D: NA
length: 13
V: TRBV7-3
size: NA
CDR3: CASSFRKTDTQYF
DNA: TGTGCCAGCAGCTTCCGAAAGACAGATACGCAGTATTTT

J: TRBJ1-3
D: NA
length: 14
V: TRBV12-3/TRBV12-4
size: many
CDR3: CASSPDGSGNTIYF
DNA: TGTGCCAGCAGCCCGGACGGGTCGGGAAACACCATATATTTT

J: TRBJ2-3
D: NA
length: 14
V: TRBV28
size: few
CDR3: CASGLQGSTDTQYF
DNA: TGTGCCAGCGGTTTACAGGGTAGCACAGATACGCAGTATTTT

J: TRBJ1-5
D: NA
length: 15
V: TRBV30
size: NA
CDR3: CAWSLTSDGNRPQHF
DNA: TGTGCCTGGAGTTTGACGTCCGACGGCAATCGGCCCCAGCATTTT

J: TRBJ1-1
D: TRBD1
length: 15
V: TRBV30
size: many
CDR3: CAWSTLVTGNPEAFF
DNA: TGTGCCTGGAGTACACTGGTGACAGGGAACCCTGAAGCTTTCTTT

J: TRBJ2-2
D: TRBD1
length: 14
V: TRBV11-1
size: NA
CDR3: CASSHRGRTGELFF
DNA: TGTGCCAGCAGCCACAGGGGGCGAACCGGGGAGCTGTTTTTT

J: TRBJ2-3
D: TRBD1
length: 14
V: TRBV10-2
size: NA
CDR3: CASSDRDRTDTQYF
DNA: TGCGCCAGCAGTGATAGGGACAGAACAGATACGCAGTATTTT

J: TRBJ1-5
D: NA
length: 15
V: TRBV6-1
size: NA
CDR3: CASIQAGRCGQPQHF
DNA: TGTGCCAGCATTCAAGCGGGTAGGTGTGGTCAGCCCCAGCATTTT

J: TRBJ2-7
D: TRBD1
length: 14
V: TRBV7-2
size: NA
CDR3: CASSLIGQGNEQYF
DNA: TGTGCCAGCAGCTTAATCGGACAGGGGAACGAGCAGTACTTC

J: TRBJ2-3
D: NA
length: 15
V: TRBV20-1
size: many
CDR3: CSAPPRTRGTDTQYF
DNA: TGCAGTGCCCCTCCCAGGACCCGTGGCACAGATACGCAGTATTTT

J: TRBJ1-3
D: NA
length: 14
V: TRBV7-2
size: many
CDR3: CASSPAGSGNTIYF
DNA: TGTGCCAGCAGCCCCGCCGGGTCTGGAAACACCATATATTTT

J: TRBJ1-2
D: NA
length: 11
V: TRBV20-1
size: many
CDR3: CSAKLRDGYTF
DNA: TGCAGTGCTAAACTCAGGGATGGCTACACCTTC

J: TRBJ1-2
D: NA
length: 14
V: TRBV24-1
size: NA
CDR3: CAISDLRGHYGYTF
DNA: TGTGCCATCAGTGATTTGCGGGGACACTATGGCTACACCTTC

J: TRBJ2-2
D: TRBD2
length: 17
V: TRBV6-8
size: NA
CDR3: CASSWRLAGLNTWELFF
DNA: TGTGCCAGCAGTTGGAGACTAGCGGGTCTCAACACCTGGGAGCTGTTTTTT

J: TRBJ2-1
D: NA
length: 15
V: TRBV20-1
size: many
CDR3: CSARDRELASNEQFF
DNA: TGCAGTGCTAGAGACCGGGAACTAGCTTCCAATGAGCAGTTCTTC

J: TRBJ2-3
D: TRBD2
length: 18
V: TRBV20-1
size: NA
CDR3: CSAPVTSGRGRGVEVQYF
DNA: TGCAGTGCCCCAGTGACTAGCGGGAGGGGCCGTGGTGTAGAGGTGCAGTATTTT

J: TRBJ2-5
D: NA
length: 16
V: TRBV5-8
size: many
CDR3: CASSLEAGWIKETQYF
DNA: TGTGCCAGCAGCTTGGAGGCAGGGTGGATAAAGGAGACCCAGTACTTC

J: TRBJ2-7
D: NA
length: 16
V: TRBV6-2/TRBV6-3
size: medium-sized
CDR3: CASSYSEIEQVNEQYF
DNA: TGTGCCAGCAGTTACTCCGAGATTGAACAGGTGAACGAGCAGTACTTC

J: TRBJ2-4
D: NA
length: 12
V: TRBV19
size: NA
CDR3: CASSIPTNIQYF
DNA: TGTGCCAGTAGTATACCCACAAACATTCAGTACTTC

J: TRBJ2-3
D: TRBD2
length: 16
V: TRBV5-1
size: many
CDR3: CASSLRSGLAADTQYF
DNA: TGCGCCAGCAGCTTGCGCTCGGGACTAGCGGCAGATACGCAGTATTTT

J: TRBJ2-3
D: TRBD2
length: 14
V: TRBV5-1
size: many
CDR3: CASSLLAGGDTQYF
DNA: TGCGCCAGCAGCTTACTAGCGGGAGGAGATACGCAGTATTTT

J: TRBJ1-1
D: NA
length: 12
V: TRBV29-1
size: once
CDR3: CSGGIVGTESFF
DNA: TGCAGCGGGGGGATTGTGGGCACTGAATCTTTCTTT

J: TRBJ2-3
D: NA
length: 15
V: TRBV5-1
size: many
CDR3: CASSLGVTSTDTQYF
DNA: TGCGCCAGCAGCTTGGGCGTCACTAGCACAGATACGCAGTATTTT

J: TRBJ2-5
D: TRBD1
length: 14
V: TRBV5-4
size: NA
CDR3: CASSPYRGEETQYF
DNA: TGTGCCAGCAGCCCTTACAGGGGGGAAGAGACCCAGTACTTC

J: TRBJ1-2
D: NA
length: 12
V: TRBV7-9
size: medium-sized
CDR3: CASSLDSYGYTF
DNA: TGTGCCAGCAGCTTAGATAGCTATGGCTACACCTTC

J: TRBJ2-7
D: NA
length: 9
V: TRBV30
size: NA
CDR3: CARPVTRNF
DNA: TGTGCCCGCCCCGTAACAAGGAACTTC

J: TRBJ1-5
D: TRBD1
length: 16
V: TRBV19
size: NA
CDR3: CASSRLGQGGNQPQHF
DNA: TGTGCCAGTAGTAGGCTAGGACAGGGCGGGAATCAGCCCCAGCATTTT

J: TRBJ2-1
D: NA
length: 12
V: TRBV28
size: many
CDR3: CASSIQINEQFF
DNA: TGTGCCAGCAGTATTCAGATAAATGAGCAGTTCTTC

J: TRBJ2-1
D: TRBD2
length: 16
V: TRBV5-4
size: medium-sized
CDR3: CASSLGGTSGIGVQFF
DNA: TGTGCCAGCAGCTTGGGTGGGACTAGCGGGATCGGGGTGCAGTTCTTC

J: TRBJ1-1
D: NA
length: 13
V: TRBV15
size: many
CDR3: CATSRERDTEAFF
DNA: TGTGCCACCAGCAGAGAAAGAGACACTGAAGCTTTCTTT

J: TRBJ2-7
D: NA
length: 13
V: TRBV11-2
size: many
CDR3: CASSTQGELKQYF
DNA: TGTGCCAGCAGCACGCAAGGGGAGTTGAAGCAGTACTTC

J: TRBJ2-1
D: TRBD2
length: 15
V: TRBV19
size: many
CDR3: CASSISGRGAIGQFF
DNA: TGTGCCAGTAGTATTAGCGGGAGGGGGGCGATAGGGCAGTTCTTC

J: TRBJ2-1
D: TRBD1
length: 19
V: TRBV14
size: many
CDR3: CASSQDRRDMAGGYNEQFF
DNA: TGTGCCAGCAGCCAAGATCGGCGCGATATGGCAGGGGGCTACAATGAGCAGTTCTTC

J: TRBJ2-3
D: TRBD2
length: 17
V: TRBV5-6
size: few
CDR3: CASSLVYRGGDSDTQYF
DNA: TGTGCCAGCAGCTTGGTGTATCGGGGGGGCGACTCTGATACGCAGTATTTT

J: TRBJ2-1
D: NA
length: 14
V: TRBV5-1
size: many
CDR3: CASSLGGRDNEQFF
DNA: TGCGCCAGCAGCTTGGGGGGACGGGACAATGAGCAGTTCTTC

J: TRBJ2-2
D: TRBD2
length: 15
V: TRBV19
size: few
CDR3: CASIPLLAGAGELFF
DNA: TGTGCCAGTATCCCCCTACTAGCGGGAGCCGGGGAGCTGTTTTTT

J: TRBJ2-7
D: NA
length: 15
V: TRBV20-1
size: NA
CDR3: CSALNPGKGAYEQYF
DNA: TGCAGTGCTTTAAATCCGGGAAAGGGGGCCTACGAGCAGTACTTC

J: TRBJ2-7
D: TRBD2
length: 18
V: TRBV6-2/TRBV6-3
size: NA
CDR3: CASSYGAGGQNWGSEQYF
DNA: TGTGCCAGCAGTTACGGGGCGGGAGGGCAGAATTGGGGTTCCGAGCAGTACTTC

J: TRBJ1-2
D: NA
length: 15
V: TRBV15
size: many
CDR3: CATSRDGGPRGGYTF
DNA: TGTGCCACCAGCAGAGATGGGGGACCTAGGGGAGGCTACACCTTC

J: TRBJ2-7
D: NA
length: 14
V: TRBV7-9
size: many
CDR3: CASSFKGSTYEQYF
DNA: TGTGCCAGCAGCTTCAAGGGCTCGACCTACGAGCAGTACTTC

J: TRBJ1-1
D: NA
length: 14
V: TRBV6-5
size: NA
CDR3: CASSYIIRGTEAFF
DNA: TGTGCCAGCAGTTACATTATTCGGGGGACTGAAGCTTTCTTT

J: TRBJ1-5
D: TRBD1
length: 15
V: TRBV19
size: many
CDR3: CASSPRTGFNQPQHF
DNA: TGTGCCAGTAGTCCTCGGACAGGCTTCAATCAGCCCCAGCATTTT

J: TRBJ2-7
D: TRBD2
length: 15
V: TRBV6-2/TRBV6-3
size: once
CDR3: CASSQPGTSPWEQYF
DNA: TGTGCCAGCAGTCAACCCGGGACTAGTCCTTGGGAACAGTACTTC